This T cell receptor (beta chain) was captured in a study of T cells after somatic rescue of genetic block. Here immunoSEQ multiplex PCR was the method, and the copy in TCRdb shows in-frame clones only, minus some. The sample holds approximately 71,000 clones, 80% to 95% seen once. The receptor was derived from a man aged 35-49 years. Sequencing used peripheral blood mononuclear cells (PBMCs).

Written as DNA, the CDR3 is TGTGCCAGCAGGCCCCCCTCGGGCAGGGGCCGTGGCTACACCTTC. Its protein is CASRPPSGRGRGYTF. The chain has TRBV27 and TRBJ1-2; D might be TRBD1 (6 bases). The CDR3 runs to 15 residues. Germline V CDR1 and CDR2: MNHEY, SMNVEV (reference sequence). V lost 6 bases to trimming and J lost 7 bases, with 21 bases between them.